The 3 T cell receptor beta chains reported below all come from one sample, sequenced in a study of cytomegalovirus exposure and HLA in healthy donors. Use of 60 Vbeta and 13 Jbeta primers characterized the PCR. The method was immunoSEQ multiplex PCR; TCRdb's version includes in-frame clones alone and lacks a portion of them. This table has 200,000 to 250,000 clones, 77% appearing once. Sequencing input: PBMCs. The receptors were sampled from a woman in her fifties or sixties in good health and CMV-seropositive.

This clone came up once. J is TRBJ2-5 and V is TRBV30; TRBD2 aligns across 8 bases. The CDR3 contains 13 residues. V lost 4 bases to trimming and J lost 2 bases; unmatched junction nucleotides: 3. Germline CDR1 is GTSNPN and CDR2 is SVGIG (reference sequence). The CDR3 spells CAWKASGQETQYF. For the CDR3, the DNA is TGTGCCTGGAAGGCTAGCGGGCAAGAGACCCAGTACTTC.

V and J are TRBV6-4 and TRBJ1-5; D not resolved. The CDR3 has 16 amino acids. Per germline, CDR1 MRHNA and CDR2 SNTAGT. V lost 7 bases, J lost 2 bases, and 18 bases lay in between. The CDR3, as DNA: TGTGCCAGCACCCCGGGTGGAGGGTGCGGCAATCAGCCCCAGCATTTT. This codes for CASTPGGGCGNQPQHF.

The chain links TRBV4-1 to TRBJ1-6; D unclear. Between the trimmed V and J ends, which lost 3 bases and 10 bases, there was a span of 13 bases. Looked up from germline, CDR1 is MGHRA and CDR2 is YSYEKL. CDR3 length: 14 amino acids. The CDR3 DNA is TGCGCCAGCAGCCAGGCTATTCAGGAATCACCCCTCCACTTT. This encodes CASSQAIQESPLHF.